A single TCR beta chain is shown here with its context. V lost 1 base and J 3 bases, leaving 10 bases between the germline ends. CDR1 is LNHDA and CDR2 is SQIVND in the germline V gene (reference sequence). This CDR3 has 15 residues. CD8 cells regarded as naive lacked CD45RO, were positively chosen for CCR7, and omitted terminally differentiated effector memory CD45RA+ cells. This entry is derived from a study of shared clonotypes between healthy human individuals. Profiling relied on immunoSEQ multiplex PCR, and the TCRdb table lists in-frame clones only, not all of them. The sample contains roughly 590,000 clones, about 95% of which appear only once.

The clonotype comes from a woman under 40 in good health. This chain uses TRBV19 with TRBJ1-5; no clear D. The source material was naive CD8+ T cells sorted from blood. The CDR3 sequence: CASSIAGFDNQPQHF. CDR3 nucleotides: TGTGCCAGTAGTATAGCAGGTTTTGACAATCAGCCCCAGCATTTT.